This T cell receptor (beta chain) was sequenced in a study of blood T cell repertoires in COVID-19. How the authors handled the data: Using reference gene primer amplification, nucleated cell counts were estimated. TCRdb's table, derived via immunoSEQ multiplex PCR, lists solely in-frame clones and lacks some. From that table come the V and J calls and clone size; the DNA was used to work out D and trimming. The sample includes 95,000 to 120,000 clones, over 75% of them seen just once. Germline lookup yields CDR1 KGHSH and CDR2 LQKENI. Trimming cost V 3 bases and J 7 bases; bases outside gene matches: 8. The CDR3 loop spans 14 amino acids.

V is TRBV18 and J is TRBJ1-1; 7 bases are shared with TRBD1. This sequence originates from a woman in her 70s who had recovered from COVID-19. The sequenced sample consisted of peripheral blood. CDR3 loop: CASSPGTDLNEAFF. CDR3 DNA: TGTGCCAGCTCACCCGGGACAGATTTGAATGAAGCTTTCTTT.